A selection of T cell receptor beta chains follows, all from one sample in a study of T cells in Graves' hyperthyroidism and ophthalmopathy. TCRdb re-derived calls from the multiplex PCR reads in MiXCR, one entry per CDR3 protein. Here the sample spans about 300,000 distinct CDR3 sequences, roughly 20% being singletons. The material sequenced was blood. Receptors originate from a man aged 45-60 years with Graves' ophthalmopathy. Both conserved end residues are part of each CDR3. The D gene is left open where the match is weak. Size is stated for part of the rows, as once, few or many counts, or as a class when the clone is expanded.

.	TRBV11-3	TRBJ2-1	many	CASSDTRSSYNEQFF	TGTGCCAGCAGCGACACTCGGTCCTCCTACAATGAGCAGTTCTTC
.	TRBV6-2/TRBV6-3	TRBJ2-2	many	CASGNTGELFF	TGTGCCAGCGGTAACACCGGGGAGCTGTTTTTT
TRBD1	TRBV30	TRBJ2-7	many	CAWKQGSYEQYF	TGTGCCTGGAAACAGGGGTCCTACGAGCAGTACTTC
.	TRBV3-1	TRBJ1-1	many	CASSQGGGGAEAFF	TGTGCCAGCAGCCAAGGGGGGGGAGGCGCTGAAGCTTTCTTT
.	TRBV5-1	TRBJ2-7	many	CASSLGGSSSYEQYF	TGCGCCAGCAGCTTGGGGGGCAGCAGCTCCTACGAGCAGTACTTC
.	TRBV2	TRBJ2-3	.	CASRGRTDTQYF	TGTGCCAGCAGGGGACGTACAGATACGCAGTATTTT
.	TRBV11-2	TRBJ2-1	many	CASSDSLGSEQFF	TGTGCCAGCAGCGATTCATTAGGTAGTGAGCAGTTCTTC
TRBD2	TRBV27	TRBJ2-7	.	CASKRTSGFTGASYEQYF	TGTGCCAGCAAACGGACTAGCGGGTTTACGGGGGCATCCTACGAGCAGTACTTC
TRBD1	TRBV28	TRBJ2-5	many	CASRTGGGRETQYF	TGTGCCAGCAGAACAGGGGGTGGTCGGGAGACCCAGTACTTC
.	TRBV27	TRBJ1-5	.	CASSLGGSINQPQHF	TGTGCCAGCAGTTTAGGGGGGTCTATTAATCAGCCCCAGCATTTT
.	TRBV14	TRBJ2-1	many	CASSQDRGSRYDEQFF	TGTGCCAGCAGCCAAGATCGAGGTAGCCGATACGATGAGCAGTTCTTC
.	TRBV7-3	TRBJ1-6	.	CASSLTRGPNSPLHF	TGTGCCAGCAGCTTAACCCGGGGGCCGAATTCACCCCTCCACTTT
TRBD2	TRBV20-1	TRBJ2-2	few	CSARDKATSPTGELFF	TGCAGTGCTAGAGATAAGGCGACTAGCCCTACCGGGGAGCTGTTTTTT
.	TRBV28	TRBJ2-7	many	CASSFTGTTGDEQYF	TGTGCCAGCAGTTTCACCGGGACCACAGGAGACGAGCAGTACTTC
.	TRBV3-1	TRBJ1-2	many	CASSQAGRDYGYTF	TGTGCCAGCAGCCAAGCAGGGAGGGACTATGGCTACACCTTC
TRBD1	TRBV7-6	TRBJ2-1	many	CASSPGTGGLNEQFF	TGTGCCAGCAGCCCCGGGACAGGGGGTCTGAATGAGCAGTTCTTC
.	TRBV6-1	TRBJ2-7	.	CASSYGFPYEQYF	TGTGCCAGCAGTTATGGTTTCCCCTACGAGCAGTACTTC
TRBD2	TRBV7-8	TRBJ2-3	many	CASSPSGSRTDTQYF	TGTGCCAGCAGCCCTAGCGGGAGTCGGACAGATACGCAGTATTTT
TRBD2	TRBV27	TRBJ2-1	many	CASQRSGANEQFF	TGTGCCAGCCAGCGGAGCGGGGCGAATGAGCAGTTCTTC
TRBD1	TRBV29-1	TRBJ1-2	.	CSVGTGEFGNYGYTF	TGCAGCGTTGGGACAGGGGAATTCGGAAACTATGGCTACACCTTC
TRBD2	TRBV7-9	TRBJ2-5	many	CASSSSGEETQYF	TGTGCCAGCAGCTCTAGCGGGGAAGAGACCCAGTACTTC
TRBD2	TRBV9	TRBJ2-7	few	CASSVGLAGMGEQYF	TGTGCCAGCAGCGTTGGACTAGCGGGAATGGGCGAGCAGTACTTC
.	TRBV14	TRBJ1-2	.	CASSRDYSNGYTF	TGTGCCAGCAGCAGGGACTACTCGAATGGCTACACCTTC
.	TRBV3-1	TRBJ2-1	many	CASSRTSYNEQFF	TGTGCCAGCAGCCGGACTTCCTACAATGAGCAGTTCTTC
TRBD1	TRBV6-1	TRBJ1-2	many	CASSEAAGQGPKGGYTF	TGTGCCAGCAGTGAAGCGGCCGGACAGGGACCCAAGGGTGGCTACACCTTC
.	TRBV29-1	TRBJ2-5	.	CSVEGWTGGGETQYF	TGCAGCGTTGAAGGCTGGACAGGTGGGGGGGAGACCCAGTACTTC
.	TRBV4-2	TRBJ2-6	.	CASSQAMGGSGANVLTF	TGTGCCAGCAGCCAAGCGATGGGGGGTTCTGGGGCCAACGTCCTGACTTTC
TRBD2	TRBV5-1	TRBJ2-1	many	CASSLEAGEDEQFF	TGCGCCAGCAGCTTGGAGGCGGGAGAGGATGAGCAGTTCTTC
.	TRBV11-2	TRBJ2-7	many	CASSQWAGFSYEQYF	TGTGCCAGCAGCCAATGGGCGGGCTTCTCCTACGAGCAGTACTTC
.	TRBV6-2/TRBV6-3	TRBJ2-1	many	CASTHGGTVDYNEQFF	TGTGCCAGCACTCATGGGGGGACAGTCGACTACAATGAGCAGTTCTTC
.	TRBV7-3	TRBJ2-3	many	CASSQDPATTQYF	TGTGCCAGCAGCCAAGACCCGGCAACTACGCAGTATTTT
TRBD2	TRBV7-6	TRBJ2-3	many	CASSVDLAGGPDTQYF	TGTGCCAGCAGCGTCGACCTAGCGGGAGGGCCAGATACGCAGTATTTT
TRBD2	TRBV14	TRBJ2-7	few	CASSQSGLAEYYEQYF	TGTGCCAGCAGCCAGAGCGGACTAGCGGAATACTACGAGCAGTACTTC
TRBD1	TRBV12-3/TRBV12-4	TRBJ2-1	few	CASSSHSGGDEQFF	TGTGCCAGCAGTTCACATTCAGGGGGAGATGAGCAGTTCTTC
TRBD2	TRBV25-1	TRBJ2-3	.	CASTEGTSGYTDTQYF	TGTGCCAGCACTGAGGGGACTAGCGGATACACAGATACGCAGTATTTT
.	TRBV30	TRBJ1-1	many	CAWSVKQIIFF	TGTGCCTGGAGTGTGAAACAGATTATTTTCTTT
.	TRBV30	TRBJ1-5	many	CAWSESGHYNQPQHF	TGTGCCTGGAGTGAATCCGGACACTACAATCAGCCCCAGCATTTT
TRBD2	TRBV10-3	TRBJ2-3	many	CAISDPTSGRVETDTQYF	TGTGCCATCAGTGACCCGACTAGCGGGAGGGTCGAGACAGATACGCAGTATTTT
.	TRBV28	TRBJ1-2	many	CASSGKVGYTF	TGTGCCAGCAGTGGGAAAGTAGGCTACACCTTC
TRBD1	TRBV28	TRBJ2-2	.	CASSSGQGFTGELFF	TGTGCCAGCAGTTCGGGACAGGGTTTTACCGGGGAGCTGTTTTTT
.	TRBV6-5	TRBJ2-3	few	CASSYGTPAGTQYF	TGTGCCAGCAGTTACGGGACCCCGGCGGGTACGCAGTATTTT
TRBD1	TRBV29-1	TRBJ2-7	few	CSVGQGAYEQYF	TGCAGCGTTGGACAGGGGGCCTACGAGCAGTACTTC
TRBD1	TRBV12-3/TRBV12-4	TRBJ2-7	many	CASSLRGGADEQYF	TGTGCCAGCAGTTTAAGAGGGGGCGCCGACGAGCAGTACTTC
.	TRBV20-1	TRBJ1-1	many	CSARLRGWGTEAFF	TGCAGTGCTAGGTTGCGGGGATGGGGCACTGAAGCTTTCTTT
.	TRBV28	TRBJ1-2	many	CASSFPTGWGGVYGYTF	TGTGCCAGCAGTTTCCCTACAGGGTGGGGAGGGGTCTATGGCTACACCTTC
TRBD1	TRBV10-3	TRBJ2-3	.	CAISQGELDTQYF	TGTGCCATCAGCCAGGGGGAACTAGATACGCAGTATTTT
.	TRBV9	TRBJ1-1	few	CASSVVSGGTEAFF	TGTGCCAGCAGCGTAGTGAGTGGGGGCACTGAAGCTTTCTTT
.	TRBV6-1	TRBJ2-5	many	CASSGGGQETQYF	TGTGCCAGCAGTGGCGGCGGTCAAGAGACCCAGTACTTC
.	TRBV9	TRBJ2-7	.	CASSAGVESYEQYF	TGTGCCAGCAGCGCGGGCGTCGAATCCTACGAGCAGTACTTC
.	TRBV7-2	TRBJ2-7	many	CASSLSGTQSFYEQYF	TGTGCCAGCAGCCTGTCCGGGACCCAGAGTTTCTACGAGCAGTACTTC
.	TRBV29-1	TRBJ2-3	many	CSVSGVLITDTQYF	TGCAGCGTTTCAGGGGTTTTGATCACAGATACGCAGTATTTT
.	TRBV19	TRBJ1-5	.	CASRSPRGDGNQPQHF	TGTGCCAGTAGGTCCCCCAGGGGAGATGGCAATCAGCCCCAGCATTTT
.	TRBV11-2	TRBJ2-7	many	CASSLVLSLGHEQYF	TGTGCCAGCAGCTTAGTGTTATCCTTGGGGCACGAGCAGTACTTC
.	TRBV3-1	TRBJ2-5	many	CASSQDVRGVKTQYF	TGTGCCAGCAGCCAAGATGTCAGGGGAGTAAAGACCCAGTACTTC
TRBD2	TRBV19	TRBJ2-5	few	CASSTLGTSGGQETQYF	TGTGCCAGTAGTACTCTCGGGACTAGCGGGGGACAAGAGACCCAGTACTTC
.	TRBV28	TRBJ2-7	many	CASTTGDYEQYF	TGTGCCAGCACCACCGGGGACTACGAGCAGTACTTC
.	TRBV5-1	TRBJ2-1	.	CASSFQTENNEQFF	TGCGCCAGCAGCTTCCAAACGGAGAACAATGAGCAGTTCTTC
.	TRBV6-1	TRBJ1-2	.	CASRSGTGQTYGYTF	TGTGCCAGCAGGTCCGGGACGGGGCAAACCTATGGCTACACCTTC